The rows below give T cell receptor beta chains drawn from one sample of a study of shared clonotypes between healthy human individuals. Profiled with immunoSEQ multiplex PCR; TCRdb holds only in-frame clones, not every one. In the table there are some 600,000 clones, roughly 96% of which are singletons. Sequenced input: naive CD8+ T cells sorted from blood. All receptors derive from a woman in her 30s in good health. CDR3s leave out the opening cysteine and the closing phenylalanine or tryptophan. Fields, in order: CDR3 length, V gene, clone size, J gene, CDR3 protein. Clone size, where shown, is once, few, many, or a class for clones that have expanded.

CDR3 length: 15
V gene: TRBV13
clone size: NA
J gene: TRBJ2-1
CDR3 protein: ASSLGAEGGPGNEQF

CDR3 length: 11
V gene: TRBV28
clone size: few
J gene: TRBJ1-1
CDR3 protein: ASSLGPNTEAF

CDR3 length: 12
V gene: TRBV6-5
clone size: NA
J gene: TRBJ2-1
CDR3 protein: ASSDGQGVNEQF

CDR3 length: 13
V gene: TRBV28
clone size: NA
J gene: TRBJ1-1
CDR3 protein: ASTFRVGAGTEAF

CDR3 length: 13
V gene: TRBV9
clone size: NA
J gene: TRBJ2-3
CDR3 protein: ASSAPGPSTDTQY

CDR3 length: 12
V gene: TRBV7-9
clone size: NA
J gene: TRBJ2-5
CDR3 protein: ASSLAGTQETQY

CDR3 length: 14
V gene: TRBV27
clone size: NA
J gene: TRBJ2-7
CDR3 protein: ATSRGTSGNSYEQY

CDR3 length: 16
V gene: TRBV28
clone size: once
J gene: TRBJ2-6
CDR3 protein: ASSPPSPGGAGANVLT

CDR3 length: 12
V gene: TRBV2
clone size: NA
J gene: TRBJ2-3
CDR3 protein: ASSEGQGIDTQY

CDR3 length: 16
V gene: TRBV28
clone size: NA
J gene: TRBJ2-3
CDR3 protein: ASSFPEGSGLGTDTQY

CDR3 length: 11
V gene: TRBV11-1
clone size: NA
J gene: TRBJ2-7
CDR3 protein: ASSLDSSYEQY

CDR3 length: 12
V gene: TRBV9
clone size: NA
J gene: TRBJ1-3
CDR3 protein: ASTLGSSGNTIY

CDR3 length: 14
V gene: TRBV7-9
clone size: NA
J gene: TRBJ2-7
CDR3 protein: ASSDNSGRAAHEQY

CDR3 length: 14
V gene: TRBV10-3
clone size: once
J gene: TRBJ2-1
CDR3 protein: AISEDWEGAYNEQF

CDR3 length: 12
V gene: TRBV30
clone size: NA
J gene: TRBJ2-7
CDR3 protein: AWSLRESTYEQY

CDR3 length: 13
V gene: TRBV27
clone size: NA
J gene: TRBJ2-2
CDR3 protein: ASNPEPSNTGELF

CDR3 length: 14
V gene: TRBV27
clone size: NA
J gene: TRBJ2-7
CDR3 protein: ASSPLAGGSSYEQY

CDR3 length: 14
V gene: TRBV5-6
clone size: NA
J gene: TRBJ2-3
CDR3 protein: ASSDVGQGALYTQY

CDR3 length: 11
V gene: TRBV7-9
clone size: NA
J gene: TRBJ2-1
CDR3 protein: ASSTYGGGEQF

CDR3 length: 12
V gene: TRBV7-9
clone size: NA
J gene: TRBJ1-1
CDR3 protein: ASSLGGRSTEAF

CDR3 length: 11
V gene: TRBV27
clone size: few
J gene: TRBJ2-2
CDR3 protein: ASSLLWAGELF

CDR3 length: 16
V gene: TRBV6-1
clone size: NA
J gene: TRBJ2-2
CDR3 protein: ASSVADQDITNTGELF

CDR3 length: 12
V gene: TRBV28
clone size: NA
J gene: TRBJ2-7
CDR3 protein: ASSPTGGTYEQY

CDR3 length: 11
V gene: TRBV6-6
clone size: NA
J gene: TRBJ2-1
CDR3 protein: ASSSFPYNEQF

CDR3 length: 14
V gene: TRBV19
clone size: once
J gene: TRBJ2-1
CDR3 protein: ASSLLTSGVYNEQF

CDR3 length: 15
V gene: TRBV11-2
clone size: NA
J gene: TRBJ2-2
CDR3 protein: ASSFNTGPLVTGELF

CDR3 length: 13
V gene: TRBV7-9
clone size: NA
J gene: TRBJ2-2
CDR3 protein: ASSPGVERTGELF

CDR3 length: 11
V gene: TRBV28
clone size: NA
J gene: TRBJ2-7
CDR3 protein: ASNRGLHYEQY

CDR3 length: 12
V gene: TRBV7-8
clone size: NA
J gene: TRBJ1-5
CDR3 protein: ASSYNSGDQPQH

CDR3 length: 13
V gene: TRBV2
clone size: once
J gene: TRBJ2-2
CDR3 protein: ASSDTSGRTGELF

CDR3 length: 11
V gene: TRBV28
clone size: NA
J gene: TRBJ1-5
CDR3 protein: ASSPGGDQPQH

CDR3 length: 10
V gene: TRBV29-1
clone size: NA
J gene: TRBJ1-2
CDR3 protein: SVESPNYGYT

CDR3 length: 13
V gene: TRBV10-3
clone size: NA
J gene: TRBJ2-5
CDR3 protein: AISAGQGQEETQY

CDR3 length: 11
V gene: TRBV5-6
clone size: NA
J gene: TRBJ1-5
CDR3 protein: ASSWAGGQPQH

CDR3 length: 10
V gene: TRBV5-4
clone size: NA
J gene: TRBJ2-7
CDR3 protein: ASSPEGDEQY

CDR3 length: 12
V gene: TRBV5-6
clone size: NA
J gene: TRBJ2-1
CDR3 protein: ASSLGDHYNEQF

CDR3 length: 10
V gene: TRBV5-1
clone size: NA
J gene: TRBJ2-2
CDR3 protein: ASSLEGAELF

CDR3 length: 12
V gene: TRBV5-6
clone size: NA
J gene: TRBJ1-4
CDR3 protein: ASSLYGEEEKLF

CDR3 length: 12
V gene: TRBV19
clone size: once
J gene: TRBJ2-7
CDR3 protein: ASSVAGVSYEQY

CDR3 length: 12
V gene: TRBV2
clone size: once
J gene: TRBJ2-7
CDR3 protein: ASSEYGSSYEQY